The 10 T cell receptor beta chains below were found in one sample sequenced in a study of blood T cells in healthy people across ages. Then a second PCR, running roughly 7 to 11 cycles, was carried out with a sample-barcoded 5' primer and a J-beta primer mix. TCRdb reanalysed the 5' RACE reads using MiXCR and keeps one entry per CDR3 protein. The data show approximately 790,000 distinct CDR3 sequences, 55% to 65% seen once. The sample was blood. These receptors all come from a man between 25 and 39 years old in good health.

This clonotype occurred a few times. The chain combines TRBV4-3 with TRBJ1-4; D uncertain. The germline CDR1 and CDR2 sequences are LGHNA and YSLEER. The CDR3 contains 14 residues. Trimming removed 3 bases from V and 10 bases from J, with 15 bases in between. CDR3 loop: CASSQSMDNGKLFF. CDR3 in DNA: TGCGCCAGCAGCCAGTCCATGGATAACGGAAAACTGTTTTTT.

This chain connects TRBV20-1 to TRBJ2-5; TRBD2 aligns across 15 bases. Trimming removed 4 bases from V and 1 base from J; junction bases left unmatched: 7. CDR3 length equals 17 residues. Germline V gives CDR1 DFQATT, CDR2 SNEGSKA (reference sequence). CDR3 protein: CSANPGTSGGTQETQYF. CDR3 DNA sequence: TGCAGTGCTAATCCCGGGACTAGCGGGGGGACCCAAGAGACCCAGTACTTC.

This clonotype occurred many times. The V and J genes are TRBV7-2 and TRBJ1-2; D remains ambiguous. The CDR3 length is 13 residues. The V gene's germline CDR1 is SGHTA and CDR2 FQGNSA. The germline V and J ends were trimmed by 6 bases and 4 bases, with 12 bases remaining between them. CDR3 DNA sequence: TGTGCCAGCAGACCCCACCCCTTCTATGGCTACACCTTC. This gives the protein CASRPHPFYGYTF.

V is TRBV20-1 and J is TRBJ1-1, with D uncertain. The length of the CDR3 is 12 residues. In germline, CDR1 is DFQATT, CDR2 SNEGSKA (reference sequence). V lost 7 bases and J lost 1, with 10 bases in between. CDR3 sequence reads: CSGRPRNTEAFF. CDR3 sequence (DNA): TGCAGTGGCCGCCCGCGGAACACTGAAGCTTTCTTT.

The sample holds one count of this clonotype. V and J are TRBV12-3 or TRBV12-4 and TRBJ2-1; D is possibly TRBD1 (6 bases). V was pared by 10 bases and J by 5 bases, with 9 bases between. CDR3 length equals 11 residues. CDR3 region: CANAGDNEQFF. CDR3 DNA: TGTGCCAACGCAGGGGACAATGAGCAGTTCTTC.

The rearrangement links TRBV15 to TRBJ2-1, with a tentative D call TRBD1 (7 bases). V was trimmed by 5 bases and J by 2 bases, leaving 25 bases between them. Germline CDR1 is LNHNV and CDR2 is YYDKDF (reference sequence). CDR3 length: 19 residues. CDR3 sequence: CATSPDPGGQVWAYNEQFF. The CDR3, as DNA: TGTGCCACCAGCCCAGACCCAGGGGGGCAGGTTTGGGCCTACAATGAGCAGTTCTTC.

V is TRBV3-1 and J is TRBJ2-3; no clear D gene. Germline V gene lookup returns CDR1 LGHDT and CDR2 YNNKEL (reference sequence). This CDR3 comprises 12 residues. Trimming cost V 1 base and J 7 bases, with 6 bases left between them. In DNA form, the CDR3 reads TGTGCCAGCAGCCAAGGGGAAAATACGCAGTATTTT. Encoded protein: CASSQGENTQYF.

This chain connects TRBV20-1 to TRBJ2-5; weak D call: TRBD1 (6 bases). Germline lookup yields CDR1 DFQATT and CDR2 SNEGSKA (reference sequence). With 0 bases removed from V and 7 bases from J, the gap between germline ends came to 33 bases. The CDR3 extends over 20 amino acids. CDR3 nucleotide sequence: TGCAGTGCTAGAGATCACAAGACACAGGGCGACCTCCTCGCAAAAGGGACCCAGTACTTC. Amino acid sequence: CSARDHKTQGDLLAKGTQYF.

This chain's CDR3 is CSVAGGFTDTQYF. In DNA form, the CDR3 reads TGCAGTGTGGCGGGGGGATTCACAGATACGCAGTATTTT. The J gene is TRBJ2-3, the V gene TRBV20-1, with 8 bases aligning to TRBD2. The CDR3 extends over 13 amino acids. From germline, CDR1 is DFQATT and CDR2 SNEGSKA (reference sequence). V shed 7 bases and J 2 bases; nucleotides not matched to a gene: 5.

This chain links TRBV4-3 with TRBJ2-7; D not resolved. Germline V lookup: CDR1 LGHNA, CDR2 YSLEER. The germline V and J ends were trimmed by 1 base and 4 bases, with 8 bases remaining between them. The CDR3 contains 13 residues. In nucleotides, the CDR3 is TGCGCCAGCAGCCAAGTGCCGCGTTACGAGCAGTACTTC. Translating gives CASSQVPRYEQYF.